The source of this T cell receptor beta chain is a study of naive and memory T cell subsets. Two oligonucleotides, mixed equimolar, formed the beta constant-region primer covering TRBC1 and TRBC2. Each CDR3 protein gets one entry after TCRdb re-called the UMI-ligation and nested PCR reads with MiXCR. The table includes 130,000 to 150,000 distinct CDR3 sequences, about a sixth detected once. The sequence was collected from a human donor in good health. Sequencing was carried out using naive CD4+ T cells from blood.

In DNA, the CDR3 is TGTGCCAGCAGTTTAAGGGTGACAGTTAATGAAAAACTGTTTTTT. Translated: CASSLRVTVNEKLFF. J is TRBJ1-4 and V is TRBV12-3 or TRBV12-4; tentatively, D is TRBD1 (5 bases). The germline V and J ends were trimmed by 2 bases and 4 bases, with 11 bases remaining between them. The CDR3 is made up of 15 amino acids.